This T cell receptor (beta chain) was captured by sequencing in a study of blood T cells in healthy people across ages. Background on the study: Every two T cells gave about one barcoded beta molecule via template switching. Study conclusions and caveats: Per million T cells, TCR beta diversity dropped roughly linearly as age increased.

A word on this clonotype: Antigen unknown.

Isolation yielded PBMCs, at least 7 million per sample, in every case. No fewer than 5.5 micrograms of total RNA were isolated from every sample. A second PCR of about 6 to 12 cycles used a sample-barcoded 5' primer and a J-beta primer mix. One entry per CDR3 protein results from TCRdb running MiXCR on the 5' RACE reads. The sample lists under 1,000,000 distinct CDR3 sequences, more than 35% occurring once. The CDR3 covers 13 residues. Germline V gene sequence: CDR1 SQVTM, CDR2 ANQGSEA. J lost 6 bases, V lost 7 bases, and 8 bases had no gene match. Specimen: blood. The origin of this receptor is an older man in good health. The rearrangement joins TRBV29-1 to TRBJ1-4; 7 nucleotides align to TRBD1. This CDR3 reads CSARGFAHEKLFF. The CDR3 DNA reads as TGCAGCGCCAGGGGGTTCGCCCATGAAAAACTGTTTTTT.